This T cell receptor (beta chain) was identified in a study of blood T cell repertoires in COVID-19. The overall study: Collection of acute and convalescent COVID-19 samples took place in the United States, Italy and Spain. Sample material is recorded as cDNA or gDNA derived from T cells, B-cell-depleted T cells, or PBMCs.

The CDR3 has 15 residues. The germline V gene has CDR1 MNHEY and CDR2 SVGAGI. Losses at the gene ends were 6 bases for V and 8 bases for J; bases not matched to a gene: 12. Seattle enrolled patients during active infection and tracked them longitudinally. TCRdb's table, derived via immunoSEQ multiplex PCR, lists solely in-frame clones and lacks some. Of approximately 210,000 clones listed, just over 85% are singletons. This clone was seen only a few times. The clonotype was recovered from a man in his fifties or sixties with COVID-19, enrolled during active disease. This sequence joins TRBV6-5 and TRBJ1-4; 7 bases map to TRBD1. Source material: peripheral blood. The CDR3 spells CASRYERDSREKLFF. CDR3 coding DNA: TGTGCCAGCAGGTACGAAAGGGACAGTCGAGAAAAACTGTTTTTT.